This T cell receptor (beta chain) derives from a study of shared clonotypes between healthy human individuals. V was shortened by 2 bases and J by 0 bases, with 5 bases between the two germline ends. Germline V gene data show CDR1 as SGHDT and CDR2 as YYEEEE. The CDR3 length is 13 residues. The table came from immunoSEQ multiplex PCR; TCRdb's copy has only in-frame clones and leaves some out. The sample lists some 1,400,000 clones, more than 95% occurring once. This TCR was sampled from a young man in good health. Material for sequencing was naive CD4+ T cells sorted from blood. This sample's subset: CD45RA+ positively selected. The chain couples TRBV5-6 to TRBJ1-1; D uncertain. The chain's CDR3 is CASSFSMNTEAFF. The CDR3 nucleotides read TGTGCCAGCAGCTTTTCAATGAACACTGAAGCTTTCTTT.